Listed below are T cell receptor beta chains from one sample, sequenced in a study of OX40 agonist ivuxolimab in advanced cancers. Method: immunoSEQ multiplex PCR; TCRdb's copy keeps in-frame clones and lacks some. Of 60,000 or so clones listed, approximately 86% were seen once; the top ten hold 0.88%. The source material was CD4+ or CD8+ T cells sorted from blood, sampled in a trial of the OX40 agonist ivuxolimab. All receptors derive from an adult with an advanced solid tumor such as melanoma, head and neck, liver or kidney cancer. The CDR3 runs from the conserved cysteine through the conserved F or W. The D gene is left open where the match is weak. Not all rows give a size; the values are once, few, many and, for expanded clones, a class.

size	length	D	V	J	DNA	CDR3
.	15	.	TRBV4-1	TRBJ1-5	TGCGCCAGCAGCCAAGGGATTGTAGGGGATCAGCCCCAGCATTTT	CASSQGIVGDQPQHF
.	16	TRBD2	TRBV28	TRBJ2-1	TGTGCCAGCAGTGGTTCCCGGGCGGGAGTATGGAATGAGCAGTTCTTC	CASSGSRAGVWNEQFF
.	11	.	TRBV20-1	TRBJ2-5	TGCAGTGCACCTAGTTCTTTGGCCCAGTACTTC	CSAPSSLAQYF
.	15	TRBD1	TRBV7-2	TRBJ1-6	TGTGCCAGCAGCGCAACGACAGGGAATAATTCACCCCTCCACTTT	CASSATTGNNSPLHF
.	17	.	TRBV5-1	TRBJ2-1	TGCGCCAGCAGCTTGGCATATTTGGGGGGCGGGGTGAATGAGCAGTTCTTC	CASSLAYLGGGVNEQFF
.	14	.	TRBV11-2	TRBJ1-6	TGTGCCAGCAGCTCGAGCTCCTATAATTCACCCCTCCACTTT	CASSSSSYNSPLHF
.	17	.	TRBV21-1	TRBJ2-1	.	CASSHRWGTGIYNEQFF
.	16	TRBD2	TRBV10-3	TRBJ2-3	TGTGCCATCAGCCTAGGACTAGCGGGGAGCACAGATACGCAGTATTTT	CAISLGLAGSTDTQYF
.	16	TRBD2	TRBV4-2	TRBJ2-7	TGTGCCAGCAGCCAAGATTTGGCTAGCGGACTGTACGAGCAGTACTTC	CASSQDLASGLYEQYF
.	13	.	TRBV18	TRBJ2-5	TGTGCCAGCTCCCCCGGACGGGAAGAGACCCAGTACTTC	CASSPGREETQYF
.	15	.	TRBV5-4	TRBJ1-2	TGTGCCAGCAGCTTGGCAAAGGGGGGATTCTATGGCTACACCTTC	CASSLAKGGFYGYTF
.	17	TRBD2	TRBV7-2	TRBJ2-4	TGTGCCAGCAGCTTACTAGCGGGGGGCGGGGTCAAAAACATTCAGTACTTC	CASSLLAGGGVKNIQYF
.	12	.	TRBV18	TRBJ1-2	TGTGCCAGCTCCGATCAGGGGAATCACTACACCTTC	CASSDQGNHYTF
.	17	.	TRBV27	TRBJ1-6	TGTGCCAGCAGTTTATCGATTCTGGGCTCCTATAATTCACCCCTCCACTTT	CASSLSILGSYNSPLHF
.	12	.	TRBV28	TRBJ1-2	TGTGCCGTTGGTGGGGCCAACTATGGCTACACCTTC	CAVGGANYGYTF
.	12	TRBD2	TRBV7-2	TRBJ2-5	TGTGCCAGCAGCACTCCGGGGGGGGCCCAGTACTTC	CASSTPGGAQYF
.	13	.	TRBV30	TRBJ1-5	TGTGCCTGGAGTGTACGAAGCAATCAGCCCCAGCATTTT	CAWSVRSNQPQHF
few	13	.	TRBV5-6	TRBJ1-5	TGTGCCAGCAGCTTGGGCAGGAATCAGCCCCAGCATTTT	CASSLGRNQPQHF
.	16	.	TRBV29-1	TRBJ2-2	TGCAGCGTACAACAAACCGGGACGAGGAACACCGGGGAGCTGTTTTTT	CSVQQTGTRNTGELFF
.	15	TRBD1	TRBV6-6	TRBJ2-6	TGTGCCAGCACCTCGACAGGGTCTGGGGCCAACGTCCTGACTTTC	CASTSTGSGANVLTF
once	15	.	TRBV12-1	TRBJ2-1	TGTGCCAGCAGCTTTTCCCTGTCCAATAGCGATGAGCAGTTCTTC	CASSFSLSNSDEQFF
.	13	.	TRBV5-1	TRBJ2-2	TGCGCCAGCAGCCCACAGGGTCCCGGGGAGCTGTTTTTT	CASSPQGPGELFF
few	16	TRBD1	TRBV18	TRBJ1-2	TGTGCCAGCTCACCCATAGAACTCGGACAGGGCTATGGCTACACCTTC	CASSPIELGQGYGYTF
.	13	.	TRBV18	TRBJ1-1	TGTGCCAGCTCACCTGAGCAGAACACTGAAGCTTTCTTT	CASSPEQNTEAFF
.	16	TRBD2	TRBV10-1	TRBJ2-7	TGCGCCAGCAGTGGTGGACTAGCGGGAACGCGGGGAGAGCAGTACTTC	CASSGGLAGTRGEQYF
.	11	.	TRBV6-5	TRBJ2-3	TGTGCCAGCAGTTACTTGGATACGCAGTATTTT	CASSYLDTQYF
once	11	.	TRBV30	TRBJ1-1	TGTGCCTGGAGTTCGGACACTGAAGCTTTCTTT	CAWSSDTEAFF
.	15	TRBD2	TRBV5-6	TRBJ2-1	TGTGCCAGCAGCCTCGGCAGCGGGGGTCGAGCGGAGCAGTTCTTC	CASSLGSGGRAEQFF
.	12	.	TRBV28	TRBJ1-5	TGTGCCAGCAGTTCCTACAATCAGCCCCAGCATTTT	CASSSYNQPQHF
.	13	.	TRBV27	TRBJ1-2	TGTGCCAGCCGCGTTGGGGATTATGGTGGCTACACCTTC	CASRVGDYGGYTF
.	14	TRBD1	TRBV5-1	TRBJ1-4	TGCGCCAGCAGCGCGACAGGGGTGAATGAAAAACTGTTTTTT	CASSATGVNEKLFF
.	15	TRBD1	TRBV6-5	TRBJ1-2	TGTGCCAGCAGTTACACGACAGGGAAGGGGTATGGCTACACCTTC	CASSYTTGKGYGYTF
.	15	.	TRBV7-3	TRBJ2-2	TGTGCCAGCAGCTTGTCCGGGTCGCCCACCGGGGAGCTGTTTTTT	CASSLSGSPTGELFF
.	13	.	TRBV6-1	TRBJ1-3	TGTGCCAGCAGTGCGGGAGCTGGAAACACCATATATTTT	CASSAGAGNTIYF
.	16	TRBD1	TRBV4-1	TRBJ1-4	TGCGCCAGCAGCCAAGGGCAGGGGGCAACTAATGAAAAACTGTTTTTT	CASSQGQGATNEKLFF
.	12	.	TRBV11-3	TRBJ2-7	TGTGCCAGCAGCTTGTCCCGCGACGAGCAGTACTTC	CASSLSRDEQYF
.	14	.	TRBV5-4	TRBJ1-2	TGTGCCAGCAGCGGGAGGACAGTCGACTATGGCTACACCTTC	CASSGRTVDYGYTF
.	14	.	TRBV19	TRBJ1-5	TGTGCCAGTAGTATATCAGGGACCGAACAGCCCCAGCATTTT	CASSISGTEQPQHF
once	15	TRBD1	TRBV27	TRBJ1-1	TGTGCCAGCAGTTCCGGGGGACAGGACCGGACTGAAGCTTTCTTT	CASSSGGQDRTEAFF
.	15	TRBD1	TRBV6-1	TRBJ1-5	TGTGCCAGCACCCTGACAGGGGATAGAAATCAGCCCCAGCATTTT	CASTLTGDRNQPQHF
.	11	.	TRBV18	TRBJ2-7	TGTGCCAGCTCAGTCGTCGACGAGCAGTACTTC	CASSVVDEQYF
.	16	.	TRBV5-8	TRBJ2-5	TGTGCCAGCAGCCTGACTTTACGGGGTGATATGGAGACCCAGTACTTC	CASSLTLRGDMETQYF
.	13	.	TRBV6-1	TRBJ2-5	TGTGCCAGCAGTGTTCTGCGGAAAGAGACCCAGTACTTC	CASSVLRKETQYF
.	12	.	TRBV5-6	TRBJ2-2	TGTGCCAGCAGCTTGTATGCCGGGGAGCTGTTTTTT	CASSLYAGELFF
.	10	.	TRBV30	TRBJ2-5	TGTGCCTGGGGTGGGACTCCTGTGTACTTC	CAWGGTPVYF